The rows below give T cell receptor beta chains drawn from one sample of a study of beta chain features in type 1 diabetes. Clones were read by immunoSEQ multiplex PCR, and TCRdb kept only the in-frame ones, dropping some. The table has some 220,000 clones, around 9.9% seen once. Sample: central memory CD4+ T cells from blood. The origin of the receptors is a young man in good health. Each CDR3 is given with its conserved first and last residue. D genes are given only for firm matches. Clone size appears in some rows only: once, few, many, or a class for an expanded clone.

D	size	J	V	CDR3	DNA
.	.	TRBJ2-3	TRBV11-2	CASSLRARADTQYF	TGTGCCAGCAGCTTACGTGCTCGGGCAGATACGCAGTATTTT
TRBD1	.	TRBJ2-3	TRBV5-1	CASSPGQGTDTQYF	TGCGCCAGCAGCCCCGGACAGGGCACAGATACGCAGTATTTT
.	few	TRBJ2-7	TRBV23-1	CASSQSMGGRSSYEQYF	TGCGCCAGCAGTCAATCGATGGGGGGCCGGAGCTCCTACGAGCAGTACTTC
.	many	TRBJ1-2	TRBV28	CASSLPGNRGYTF	TGTGCCAGCAGTTTACCGGGGAACCGCGGCTACACCTTC
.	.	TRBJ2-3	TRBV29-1	CSVGAVTDTQYF	TGCAGCGTTGGGGCTGTGACAGATACGCAGTATTTT
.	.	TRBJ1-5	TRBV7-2	CASSIDGNQPQHF	TGTGCCAGCAGCATAGATGGTAATCAGCCCCAGCATTTT
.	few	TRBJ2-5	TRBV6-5	CASSYAEKETQYF	TGTGCCAGCAGTTACGCGGAAAAGGAGACCCAGTACTTC
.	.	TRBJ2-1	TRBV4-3	CASSQDLPLYNEQFF	TGCGCCAGCAGCCAAGATTTACCCCTCTACAATGAGCAGTTCTTC
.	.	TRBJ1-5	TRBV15	CATSRDRGRGNQPQHF	TGTGCCACCAGCAGAGATCGGGGGAGGGGTAATCAGCCCCAGCATTTT
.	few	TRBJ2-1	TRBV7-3	CASSLGSNNEQFF	TGTGCCAGCAGCTTGGGCTCCAACAATGAGCAGTTCTTC
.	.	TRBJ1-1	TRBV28	CASSLRQVPQAFF	TGTGCCAGCAGTTTACGGCAGGTCCCGCAGGCTTTCTTT
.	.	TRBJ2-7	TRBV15	CATSTGPSSYEQYF	TGTGCCACCAGCACAGGGCCCAGCTCCTACGAGCAGTACTTC
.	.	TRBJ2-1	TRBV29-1	CSGPSPRGGNEQFF	TGCAGCGGCCCAAGCCCCAGGGGGGGGAATGAGCAGTTCTTC
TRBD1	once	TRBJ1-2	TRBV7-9	CASSRAEGAHGYTF	TGTGCCAGCAGCCGGGCCGAGGGGGCGCACGGCTACACCTTC
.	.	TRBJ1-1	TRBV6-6	CASSLASGGRGTEAFF	TGTGCCAGCAGCCTCGCTTCTGGGGGCCGAGGAACTGAAGCTTTCTTT
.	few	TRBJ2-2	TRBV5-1	CASSLAQLNTGELFF	TGCGCCAGCAGCTTGGCACAGCTAAACACCGGGGAGCTGTTTTTT
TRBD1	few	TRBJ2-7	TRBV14	CASSQDWGTGGREQYF	TGTGCCAGCAGCCAAGATTGGGGGACAGGGGGACGTGAGCAGTACTTC
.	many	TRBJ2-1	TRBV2	CASLMSSYNEQFF	TGTGCCAGCCTGATGAGCTCCTACAATGAGCAGTTCTTC
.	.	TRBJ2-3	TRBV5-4	CASSLVSGTDTQYF	TGTGCCAGCAGCTTGGTTTCGGGAACAGATACGCAGTATTTT